The 18 T cell receptor beta chains below were found in one sample sequenced in a study of tumor-infiltrating lymphocytes in primary liver carcinoma. Starting from 450 to 500 ng of total RNA, TCR beta cDNA was produced with a primer in the constant region. For TCR beta, libraries were produced by three nested multiplex PCR rounds using slightly modified ARM-PCR. Primers for the first two PCR rounds were TRBV1-TRBV30 forward primers and a C-beta reverse primer (approximately 10 cycles per round). TCRdb re-called the multiplex PCR reads through MiXCR, storing one row per CDR3 protein. This table holds some 130,000 distinct CDR3 sequences, 65% to 75% found once. The source material, roughly 18-30 mg of unsorted bulk tissue, was used to co-extract RNA and DNA. The specimen was tumor-adjacent normal liver tissue. The receptors originated from a woman between 55 and 75 years old with primary liver carcinoma and hepatitis B virus infection.

The chain combines TRBV14 with TRBJ1-1; a weak D match, TRBD1 (6 bases). CDR3 length: 14 amino acids. V was pared by 5 bases and J by 10 bases, with 20 bases between. Per the germline V gene, CDR1 is SGHDN and CDR2 is FVKESK. The CDR3 region is CASSGWAGDNGAFF. The CDR3 nucleotides read TGTGCCAGCAGCGGCTGGGCAGGGGACAATGGAGCTTTCTTT. Variable domain in full (rest from reference TRBV14 and TRBJ1-1): EAGVTQFPSHSVIEKGQTVTLRCDPISGHDNLYWYRRVMGKEIKFLLHFVKESKQDESGMPNNRFLAERTGGTYSTLKVQPAELEDSGVYFCASSGWAGDNGAFFGQGTRLTVV.

The CDR3: CASNPGGGNTGELFF. The DNA for the CDR3 is TGTGCCAGCAACCCCGGCGGGGGGAACACCGGGGAGCTGTTTTTT. The V and J genes are TRBV5-5 and TRBJ2-2; TRBD2 matches at 7 bases. Unmatched junction bases numbered 6, after V lost 6 bases and J lost 1 base. Germline assignment: CDR1 SGHKS and CDR2 YYEKEE (reference sequence). This CDR3 region has 15 residues.

As for this clonotype: One end of the junction does not line up with germline, which may come from a read error. J is TRBJ1-1 and V is TRBV6-2 or TRBV6-3, with 8 bases identical to TRBD1. This CDR3 region has 14 residues. Germline values: CDR1 MNHEY, CDR2 SVGEGT. In nucleotides, the CDR3 is TGTGCCAGCTCCTTCTTACAGGGGGGCACTGAAGTTTTCTTT. Translated: CASSFLQGGTEVFF.

Details on this clonotype: At one end, the junction sequence differs from germline, possibly due to a read error. CDR3 DNA sequence: TGTGCCAACAGCATCACGGGGGAGCTAAACATTCAGTACTTC. Translated, it gives CANSITGELNIQYF. V and J are TRBV5-4 and TRBJ2-4; D is possibly TRBD2 (6 bases). CDR1 and CDR2 from the germline V gene are SGHNT and YYREEE (reference sequence). This CDR3 contains 14 residues.

Of note for this clonotype: At one end the junction does not follow the germline gene, possibly because of a read error. The gene calls are TRBV29-1 and TRBJ1-2, with 7 positions matching TRBD1. This CDR3 spans 13 amino acids. Per germline, CDR1 SQVTM and CDR2 ANQGSEA. The CDR3 spells CIVVDRENFGYTF. CDR3 in DNA: TGCATCGTTGTAGACAGGGAGAACTTTGGCTACACCTTC.

Note on this clonotype: At one end, the junction sequence differs from germline, possibly due to a read error. The V call is TRBV28, the J call TRBJ2-5; 7 nucleotides line up with TRBD2. The CDR3 contains 16 residues. Germline V gene data show CDR1 as MDHEN and CDR2 as SYDVKM. DNA for the CDR3: TGTGTCAGCAGTTCCGTGGCTAGCGGACATCAGGAGACCCAGTACTTC. Translation: CVSSSVASGHQETQYF.

At least ten counts were recorded for this clonotype. V and J are TRBV7-8 and TRBJ1-5; D call uncertain. Per the germline V gene, CDR1 is SGHVS and CDR2 is FQNEAQ. V shed 4 bases and J shed 0 bases, with 4 bases lying between them. The CDR3 spans 13 residues. CDR3 nucleotide sequence: TGTGCCAGCAGCTCTTATAGCAATCAGCCCCAGCATTTT. This encodes CASSSYSNQPQHF.

Points on this clonotype: It may be a read error: a sequence one base away is much more abundant. The gene calls are TRBV7-9 and TRBJ2-3; 16 bases line up with TRBD2. CDR3 length: 16 residues. Germline lookup yields CDR1 SEHNR and CDR2 FQNEAQ (reference sequence). The CDR3 nucleotides read TGTGCCAGCAGCTCGGGACTAGCGGGAGGGACAGATACGGAGTATTTT. This codes for CASSSGLAGGTDTEYF. Based on the CDR3 plus reference TRBV7-9 and TRBJ2-3, the full variable domain is DTGVSQNPRHKITKRGQNVTFRCDPISEHNRLYWYRQTLGQGPEFLTYFQNEAQLEKSRLLSDRFSAERPKGSFSTLEIQRTEQGDSAMYLCASSSGLAGGTDTEYFGPGTRLTVL.

Relative to its sample, this clonotype is medium-sized (0.01 to 0.1%). This rearrangement joins TRBV6-1 to TRBJ2-7, with D perhaps given as TRBD1 or TRBD2 (5 bases each). CDR1 and CDR2 from the germline V gene are MNHNS and SASEGT. The CDR3 runs 14 residues. V shed 0 bases and J shed 4 bases, with 10 bases lying between them. The chain's CDR3 is CASSEAFEGYEQYF. The CDR3 nucleotides read TGTGCCAGCAGTGAAGCTTTCGAGGGGTACGAGCAGTACTTC.

This clonotype was seen ten or more times. This chain uses TRBV4-1 with TRBJ1-6, with 7 nucleotides matching TRBD1. The V gene end was trimmed by 4 bases and the J gene end by 10 bases; junction bases not matched to a gene: 10. CDR3 length equals 15 residues. Germline V CDR1 and CDR2: MGHRA, YSYEKL. For the CDR3, the DNA is TGCGCCAGCAGCCTCCCACAGGGGCTAAGCTCACCCCTCCACTTT. Protein: CASSLPQGLSSPLHF.

Note on this clonotype: The junction does not match germline at one end; this may be a read error. This chain joins TRBV6-1 and TRBJ2-4; no reliable D call. CDR1 is MNHNS and CDR2 is SASEGT in the germline V gene. This CDR3 contains 16 residues. In DNA form, the CDR3 reads TGTGCCAGCAGTGAAGTCGTAAAGGCGTCCAAAAACAATCAGTACTTT. It encodes CASSEVVKASKNNQYF.

This clonotype occurred many times. In nucleotides, the CDR3 is TGTGCCAGCAGCCTGGGACAGAAAGGGCAGTTCTTC. Translation: CASSLGQKGQFF. J is TRBJ2-1 and V is TRBV11-2; 7 nucleotides match TRBD1. Trimming at V came to 5 bases and at J to 12 bases, leaving 7 bases not matched to a gene. The germline gives CDR1 SGHAT, CDR2 FQNNGV. This CDR3 comprises 12 residues.

Note on this clonotype: The junction shows a germline mismatch at one end, possibly a read error. This rearrangement joins TRBV11-2 to TRBJ2-1, with D perhaps assigned TRBD1 or TRBD2 (6 bases each). The CDR3 contains 14 residues. Germline CDR1 reads SGHAT; CDR2 reads FQNNGV. The CDR3 here is CVSSVWGADNGQFF. CDR3 coding DNA: TGTGTCAGCAGCGTGTGGGGGGCAGACAATGGGCAGTTCTTC.

A note on this clonotype: Relative to the germline gene, one junction end is altered; a read error may explain this. The V call is TRBV12-3 or TRBV12-4, the J call TRBJ2-1; D might be TRBD1 or TRBD2, each matching 6 bases. The CDR3 length is 15 residues. CDR3 sequence (DNA): TGTGCCAGCACCGCCACCGGGGGCAAATACAATGAGCAGCTCTTC. This gives the protein CASTATGGKYNEQLF.

The chain has TRBV11-2 and TRBJ2-1; D is possibly TRBD2 (6 bases). This CDR3 region has 15 residues. Germline V gene data show CDR1 as SGHAT and CDR2 as FQNNGV. CDR3 coding DNA: TGTTCCGGCAGCTTAGAGGGAGGAAGTATCGATGAGCAGTTCTTC. Protein sequence: CSGSLEGGSIDEQFF.

This clonotype was found many times. The chain has TRBV19 and TRBJ2-1, with D unresolved. The germline V gene has CDR1 LNHDA and CDR2 SQIVND (reference sequence). The CDR3 is made up of 12 amino acids. The V end lost 5 bases, the J end lost 5 bases, and 7 bases lay between the germline ends. The DNA for the CDR3 is TGTGCCAGTAGTTTATTAGACAATGAGCAGTTCTTC. Translation: CASSLLDNEQFF.

This clonotype appeared many times. The genes are TRBV10-2 and TRBJ2-3, with TRBD1 matching 8 bases. The CDR3 loop spans 16 amino acids. J gave up 6 bases and V 5 bases, and 13 bases lay outside the gene matches. Germline V gene lookup returns CDR1 WSHSY and CDR2 SAAADI. This chain's CDR3 is CASSRGQGHPLDTQYF. In nucleotides, the CDR3 is TGCGCCAGCAGTCGAGGACAGGGCCACCCCTTGGATACGCAGTATTTT.

This clonotype appeared a few times. A clone one base away is much larger, so this may be a read error. This rearrangement joins TRBV10-3 to TRBJ1-1; D may be TRBD1 (6 bases). CDR3 length: 12 residues. Germline V gene lookup returns CDR1 ENHRY and CDR2 SYGVKD. CDR3 nucleotides: TGTGCCACTCGGCCTGGGGACACTGTAGCTTTCTTT. It translates to CATRPGDTVAFF.